This T cell receptor beta chain stems from a study of cytomegalovirus exposure and HLA in healthy donors. This clone showed up just once. CDR3 length: 13 residues. Trimming removed 8 bases at V and 2 bases at J, with 10 bases between. The germline V gene encodes CDR1 MNHEY and CDR2 SMNVEV (reference sequence). The PCR employed 60 Vbeta primers together with 13 Jbeta primers. Profiling relied on immunoSEQ multiplex PCR, and the TCRdb table lists in-frame clones only, not all of them. The sample yields around 98,000 clones, 75% to 85% seen once. This rearrangement joins TRBV27 to TRBJ1-5, with D unresolved. Sequencing used PBMCs. This receptor was taken from a woman aged 40 to 49 in good health and CMV-seronegative. The DNA for the CDR3 is TGTGCCAGCGGGCCGGTGGGCAATCAGCCCCAGCATTTT. This sequence encodes CASGPVGNQPQHF.